The next 18 T cell receptor beta chains were all read from a single sample in a study of metastatic and nonmetastatic thyroid tumors. Thyroid surgery had not been preceded by any treatment in any patient. TCRdb used MiXCR to call clones anew from the PCR reads. The sample yields about 39,000 clones, 9% to 13% seen once. Sequenced input: blood. These receptors were collected from a male donor with papillary thyroid cancer or a benign thyroid nodule (not recorded which). Some clones in this sample may be carry-over from other donors' samples.

There are many counts of this clone. The J gene is TRBJ2-1, the V gene TRBV5-1, with D possibly matching TRBD2 (5 bases). CDR1 is SGHRS, CDR2 YFSETQ, per germline. With 5 bases removed from V and 5 bases from J, the gap between germline ends came to 14 bases. The CDR3 is made up of 14 amino acids. In nucleotides, the CDR3 is TGCGCCAGCAGTCCCTGGACTGCGGACAATGAGCAGTTCTTC. Encoded protein: CASSPWTADNEQFF.

This clone was counted at least ten times. The rearrangement uses TRBV4-1 and TRBJ2-7; TRBD1 agrees at 8 bases. CDR3 length: 14 residues. The J segment lost 3 bases and the V segment lost 6 bases, leaving 7 bases of the junction unmatched. CDR1 and CDR2 (germline): MGHRA, YSYEKL. The CDR3, as DNA: TGCGCCAGCAGTCCCGGACAGGGTATCTACGAGCAGTACTTC. This translates into CASSPGQGIYEQYF.

This clone has a count of ten or more. For the CDR3, the DNA is TGTGCCAGCAGTTTAGAGGGACAGGGGGCTACTGAAGCTTTCTTT. Translating gives CASSLEGQGATEAFF. The chain combines TRBV12-3 or TRBV12-4 with TRBJ1-1, with TRBD1 matching 12 bases. The CDR3 is made up of 15 amino acids. The J segment lost 5 bases and the V segment lost 1 base, leaving 2 bases of the junction unmatched.

In this sample, this clone turned up many times. V is TRBV19 and J is TRBJ2-2; no reliable D call. Germline V CDR1 and CDR2: LNHDA, SQIVND (reference sequence). There are 13 residues in the CDR3. V was pared by 7 bases and J by 10 bases, with 16 bases between. CDR3: CASKHGVSEELFF. In DNA form, the CDR3 reads TGTGCCAGTAAGCATGGGGTATCGGAGGAGCTGTTTTTT. The complete variable domain, with remaining parts taken from reference TRBV19 and TRBJ2-2, reads DGGITQSPKYLFRKEGQNVTLSCEQNLNHDAMYWYRQDPGQGLRLIYYSQIVNDFQKGDIAEGYSVSREKKESFPLTVTSAQKNPTAFYLCASKHGVSEELFFGEGSRLTVL.

There are many counts of this clone. The chain is built from TRBV6-1 and TRBJ2-2; D gene uncertain. Germline V gene data show CDR1 as MNHNS and CDR2 as SASEGT. The CDR3 length is 14 residues. V was pared by 6 bases and J by 4 bases, with 12 bases between. CDR3 loop: CASRRALSTGELFF. The CDR3 nucleotides are TGTGCCAGCAGGCGAGCCCTCAGCACCGGGGAGCTGTTTTTT.

Only a few counts were recorded for this clone. The chain is built from TRBV12-3 or TRBV12-4 and TRBJ2-7, with TRBD1 matching 7 bases. V dropped 4 bases and J dropped 3; count of bases not matched to a gene: 9. The CDR3 is 15 amino acids. The CDR3 DNA reads as TGTGCCAGCAGTTCTCCCTCGACAGGGATCTACGAGCAGTACTTC. Translation: CASSSPSTGIYEQYF.

Many counts were recorded for this clone. The CDR3 reads CASSLGQGGNEQFF. The CDR3 region has the DNA TGCGCCAGCAGCTTAGGGCAGGGAGGGAATGAGCAGTTCTTC. The chain carries TRBV5-1 and TRBJ2-1; TRBD2 matches at 7 bases. The CDR3 sequence is 14 residues long. The V and J ends lost 2 bases and 7 bases, in that order; junction bases with no gene match: 6. CDR1 and CDR2 (germline): SGHRS, YFSETQ.

This clone turned up a few times. This sequence joins TRBV12-3 or TRBV12-4 and TRBJ1-6, with D uncertain. Trimming took 6 bases from V and 4 from J, leaving 16 bases between them. CDR3 length: 16 amino acids. CDR3 DNA: TGTGCCAGCAGCTCTTCGAACACCGATTATAATTCACCCCTCCACTTT. Its protein product is CASSSSNTDYNSPLHF.

This clone was observed at least ten times. The genes are TRBV24-1 and TRBJ1-1; D is unclear. CDR1 is KGHDR and CDR2 is SFDVKD in the germline V gene. V gave up 4 bases and J gave up 3 bases, with 5 bases separating them. The CDR3 covers 12 residues. The CDR3 DNA follows: TGTGCCACCAGTGACCTTGACACTGAAGCTTTCTTT. This encodes CATSDLDTEAFF.

This clone has at least ten counts. This chain uses TRBV5-4 with TRBJ1-2, with 7 bases matching TRBD1. This CDR3 is built from 16 residues. J was trimmed by 3 bases and V by 2 bases; bases with no gene match: 10. Germline CDR1 SGHNT, CDR2 YYREEE (reference sequence). CDR3 in amino acids: CASSFSLTGSHYGYTF. The CDR3 nucleotides read TGTGCCAGCAGCTTTTCCCTGACAGGGTCGCACTATGGCTACACCTTC.

This clone was seen repeatedly, ten times or more. The J gene is TRBJ1-5, the V gene TRBV20-1; D is perhaps TRBD1 (5 bases). With 6 bases removed from V and 2 bases from J, the gap between germline ends came to 14 bases. The CDR3 extends over 14 amino acids. Germline CDR1 is DFQATT and CDR2 is SNEGSKA (reference sequence). The CDR3 reads CSAIRQLGNQPQHF. The CDR3 DNA reads TGCAGTGCGATTCGACAGCTCGGCAATCAGCCCCAGCATTTT.

This clone was counted many times. The V and J genes are TRBV30 and TRBJ1-2; D is uncertain. The germline V gene has CDR1 GTSNPN and CDR2 SVGIG (reference sequence). V was trimmed by 1 base and J by 0 bases, leaving 12 bases between them. This CDR3 has 15 residues. The CDR3 DNA reads as TGTGCCTGGAGTGGAGTCCTGGTAGCTAACTATGGCTACACCTTC. As protein: CAWSGVLVANYGYTF.

This clone was recorded many times. The chain is built from TRBV28 and TRBJ1-3; no definite D call. CDR3 length: 15 residues. The V end was cut by 3 bases, the J end by 0 bases, with 9 bases between. Looked up from germline, CDR1 is MDHEN and CDR2 is SYDVKM. The CDR3 sequence is CASSLNAGSGNTIYF. CDR3 nucleotides: TGTGCCAGCAGTTTGAACGCCGGCTCTGGAAACACCATATATTTT.

This clone showed up many times. The chain joins TRBV24-1 to TRBJ1-1, with D perhaps matching TRBD1 (6 bases). The CDR3 consists of 12 residues. Germline CDR1 reads KGHDR; CDR2 reads SFDVKD. Deletions cut 11 bases from V and 2 bases from J, with 11 bases between. The CDR3 region is CAKTTGNTEAFF. Written as DNA, the CDR3 is TGTGCCAAGACGACAGGCAACACTGAAGCTTTCTTT.

This clone was found many times. J is TRBJ1-5 and V is TRBV4-1, with a possible D match to TRBD1 (6 bases). In germline, CDR1 is MGHRA, CDR2 YSYEKL. The CDR3 is 15 residues long. Trimming removed 1 base at V and 7 bases at J, with 14 bases between. The CDR3 loop is CASSQGSGGEQPQHF. Here the CDR3 DNA reads TGCGCCAGCAGCCAAGGATCGGGGGGCGAACAGCCCCAGCATTTT.

This clone has ten or more counts. The chain links TRBV10-3 to TRBJ2-2, with 10 bases matching TRBD2. The trim removed 4 bases at V and 4 bases at J, leaving 3 bases unmatched. The CDR3 is 15 residues long. Germline CDR1 ENHRY, CDR2 SYGVKD. The CDR3 reads CAISVLAGGTGELFF. DNA of the CDR3: TGTGCCATCAGTGTGTTAGCGGGAGGCACCGGGGAGCTGTTTTTT.

This clone has a count of ten or more. V is TRBV7-2 and J is TRBJ1-5; no clear D. V gave up 1 base and J gave up 0 bases, with 7 bases separating them. CDR1 is SGHTA and CDR2 is FQGNSA in the germline V gene. This CDR3 contains 15 residues. The CDR3 DNA follows: TGTGCCAGCAGCTTAGGAGGAGGTAGCAATCAGCCCCAGCATTTT. As protein: CASSLGGGSNQPQHF. Full variable domain (outside the CDR3, taken from reference TRBV7-2 and TRBJ1-5): GAGVSQSPSNKVTEKGKDVELRCDPISGHTALYWYRQSLGQGLEFLIYFQGNSAPDKSGLPSDRFSAERTGGSVSTLTIQRTQQEDSAVYLCASSLGGGSNQPQHFGDGTRLSIL.

This clone was detected ten times or more. J is TRBJ1-1 and V is TRBV27; D not resolved. CDR3 length: 16 residues. Germline-derived CDR1 and CDR2 are MNHEY and SMNVEV (reference sequence). The ends were cut back, 1 base at V and 7 bases at J, with 19 bases in the middle. The CDR3 DNA follows: TGTGCCAGCAGTTTATTTACAGATGGTGACTACGTTGAAGCTTTCTTT. It encodes CASSLFTDGDYVEAFF.